A single sample gave rise to the 30 T cell receptor beta chains below, sequenced in a study of cytomegalovirus exposure and HLA in healthy donors. TCRdb's table, derived via immunoSEQ multiplex PCR, lists solely in-frame clones and lacks some. The sample yields 120,000 or so clones, 90% to 96% seen once. The specimen was PBMCs. The receptors derive from a man aged 18 to 30 in good health and CMV-seronegative.

This sequence joins TRBV19 and TRBJ1-2; 8 bases align to TRBD1. The V segment lost 8 bases and the J segment 4 bases; nucleotides outside the gene matches: 12. The CDR3 has 15 amino acids. The germline gives CDR1 LNHDA, CDR2 SQIVND (reference sequence). The chain's CDR3 is CASSPGQGWGYGYTF. In DNA, the CDR3 is TGTGCCAGTTCGCCCGGACAGGGCTGGGGCTATGGCTACACCTTC. The whole variable domain, filled in from reference TRBV19 and TRBJ1-2, reads DGGITQSPKYLFRKEGQNVTLSCEQNLNHDAMYWYRQDPGQGLRLIYYSQIVNDFQKGDIAEGYSVSREKKESFPLTVTSAQKNPTAFYLCASSPGQGWGYGYTFGSGTRLTVV.

V is TRBV7-2 and J is TRBJ2-2, with D tentatively TRBD2 (6 bases). V was shortened by 4 bases and J by 4 bases, with 16 bases between the two germline ends. This CDR3 has 16 residues. CDR1 is SGHTA and CDR2 is FQGNSA in the germline V gene. The CDR3: CASSSGSSGLTGELFF. The DNA for the CDR3 is TGTGCCAGCAGCTCGGGTAGTAGCGGACTCACCGGGGAGCTGTTTTTT.

The chain joins TRBV4-1 to TRBJ1-2; D ambiguous. V was shortened by 0 bases and J by 8 bases, with 10 bases between the two germline ends. The V gene's germline CDR1 is MGHRA and CDR2 YSYEKL. This CDR3 is 13 amino acids long. The CDR3 protein is CASSQDLQNGYTF. CDR3 nucleotide sequence: TGCGCCAGCAGCCAAGATCTACAGAACGGCTACACCTTC.

This chain uses TRBV7-9 with TRBJ1-1, with 7 bases lining up with TRBD1. The CDR3 spans 14 residues. V dropped 2 bases and J dropped 3; count of bases not matched to a gene: 3. Germline V gene lookup returns CDR1 SEHNR and CDR2 FQNEAQ (reference sequence). The CDR3, as DNA: TGTGCCAGCAGCTTACCAGGGGGATACACTGAAGCTTTCTTT. Protein sequence: CASSLPGGYTEAFF.

V gene TRBV29-1 combines with J gene TRBJ2-7; 11 positions match TRBD1. Per germline, CDR1 SQVTM and CDR2 ANQGSEA. The ends lost 7 bases at V and 5 bases at J; junction bases unmatched: 7. This CDR3 has 13 amino acids. CDR3 loop: CSAQRGQGDEQYF. CDR3 sequence (DNA): TGCAGCGCCCAAAGGGGACAGGGGGACGAGCAGTACTTC.

The rearrangement joins TRBV27 to TRBJ2-5, with D perhaps matching TRBD2 (5 bases). V lost 4 bases and J 7 bases, leaving 7 bases between the germline ends. Germline V gene data show CDR1 as MNHEY and CDR2 as SMNVEV (reference sequence). The CDR3 is 11 residues long. CDR3 amino acids: CASSSGGTQYF. The CDR3 region has the DNA TGTGCCAGCAGTTCTGGAGGGACCCAGTACTTC.

This clone occurred once. The chain combines TRBV19 with TRBJ1-2, with 7 bases that match TRBD1. J was trimmed by 8 bases and V by 3 bases; bases with no gene match: 6. CDR3 length: 13 amino acids. The germline CDR1 and CDR2 sequences are LNHDA and SQIVND (reference sequence). The CDR3 reads CASSMDRLGGYTF. In nucleotides, the CDR3 is TGTGCCAGTAGTATGGACAGGCTCGGGGGCTACACCTTC.

J is TRBJ2-1 and V is TRBV11-2; the D is unclear. CDR1 is SGHAT, CDR2 FQNNGV, per germline. The CDR3 totals 13 residues. V gave up 5 bases and J gave up 8 bases, with 13 bases separating them. The CDR3: CASSPLNFHEQFF. DNA for the CDR3: TGTGCCAGCAGCCCACTAAATTTTCATGAGCAGTTCTTC. Full variable domain (remainder filled in from reference TRBV11-2 and TRBJ2-1): EAGVAQSPRYKIIEKRQSVAFWCNPISGHATLYWYQQILGQGPKLLIQFQNNGVVDDSQLPKDRFSAERLKGVDSTLKIQPAKLEDSAVYLCASSPLNFHEQFFGPGTRLTVL.

The rearrangement joins TRBV30 to TRBJ2-7, with a tentative D call TRBD2 (5 bases). This CDR3 is 15 amino acids long. Germline assignment: CDR1 GTSNPN and CDR2 SVGIG (reference sequence). V was pared by 5 bases and J by 2 bases, with 19 bases between. CDR3 residues: CAWAFEGRPTYEQYF. In DNA, the CDR3 is TGTGCCTGGGCTTTCGAGGGCAGGCCGACCTACGAGCAGTACTTC.

CDR3 DNA: TGTGCCAGCAGAGGGATTAGCGGGAAGGCCGGGGAGCTGTTTTTT. This translates into CASRGISGKAGELFF. The genes are TRBV27 and TRBJ2-2, with 8 bases lining up with TRBD2. The junction had 9 bases not matched to a gene; V was cut back by 6 bases and J by 6 bases. The germline V gene has CDR1 MNHEY and CDR2 SMNVEV (reference sequence). The CDR3 spans 15 residues.

V is TRBV10-3 and J is TRBJ1-1; 12 bases are a match to TRBD1. V dropped 8 bases and J dropped 1; count of bases not matched to a gene: 8. The CDR3 spans 16 residues. CDR1 and CDR2 from the germline V gene are ENHRY and SYGVKD. In DNA, the CDR3 is TGTGCCATCGCCGGGACAGGGGGCATTGAGAACACTGAAGCTTTCTTT. This sequence encodes CAIAGTGGIENTEAFF.

The gene calls are TRBV30 and TRBJ2-1; 7 bases align to TRBD1. This CDR3 is built from 15 residues. After removal of 0 bases from V and 4 bases from J, the junction contained 6 bases not matched to a gene. CDR1 is GTSNPN and CDR2 is SVGIG in the germline V gene (reference sequence). The CDR3 is CAWSVQGIGYNEQFF. CDR3 bases: TGTGCCTGGAGTGTACAGGGGATCGGGTACAATGAGCAGTTCTTC.

The CDR3 DNA follows: TGCGCCAGCAGCCATTCCCCGCCTCTGGGGGGTACAGATACGCAGTATTTT. This encodes CASSHSPPLGGTDTQYF. The V call is TRBV5-1, the J call TRBJ2-3, with D perhaps matching TRBD2 (6 bases). The V and J ends lost 4 bases and 3 bases respectively, with 21 bases between them. The CDR3 length is 17 residues. Germline loops: CDR1 SGHRS, CDR2 YFSETQ.

The rearrangement uses TRBV20-1 and TRBJ2-5; possible D gene TRBD1, 6 bases. V was pared by 6 bases and J by 6 bases, with 11 bases between. The length of the CDR3 is 11 residues. The V gene's germline CDR1 is DFQATT and CDR2 SNEGSKA (reference sequence). The DNA for the CDR3 is TGCAGTGCCAAGGGGGTAAAGACCCAGTACTTC. It codes for CSAKGVKTQYF.

The rearrangement joins TRBV7-2 to TRBJ2-1; TRBD2 might be the D (5 bases). The germline V gene encodes CDR1 SGHTA and CDR2 FQGNSA. CDR3 size: 12 residues. V gave up 6 bases and J gave up 5 bases, with 8 bases separating them. The CDR3 reads CASRRVNNEQFF. The DNA of the CDR3 is TGTGCCAGCAGGAGGGTAAACAATGAGCAGTTCTTC.

This sequence joins TRBV4-2 and TRBJ1-4, with 8 nucleotides matching TRBD1. Looked up from germline, CDR1 is LGHNA and CDR2 is YNFKEQ. The CDR3 length is 16 residues. V lost 3 bases and J lost 3; bases outside the gene matches: 6. CDR3 protein: CASSQEQGDSNEKLFF. Written as DNA, the CDR3 is TGTGCCAGCAGCCAGGAACAGGGGGACTCTAATGAAAAACTGTTTTTT.

The V and J genes are TRBV2 and TRBJ2-1, with D hard to call. Germline V lookup: CDR1 SNHLY, CDR2 FYNNEI. This CDR3 contains 13 residues. Trimming pared 6 bases from V and 7 bases from J, leaving 13 bases between. The DNA for the CDR3 is TGTGCCAGCAGGATGCTGGCCTTGAATGAGCAGTTCTTC. Encoded protein: CASRMLALNEQFF.

The table lists this clone with a few counts. The chain combines TRBV14 with TRBJ1-4; maybe TRBD1 (5 bases). The CDR3 runs 15 residues. V shed 0 bases and J shed 5 bases, with 10 bases lying between them. Germline V gene sequence: CDR1 SGHDN, CDR2 FVKESK. CDR3 protein: CASSQEGRANEKLFF. CDR3 in DNA: TGTGCCAGCAGCCAAGAGGGCAGGGCAAATGAAAAACTGTTTTTT.

The V gene is TRBV18, the J gene TRBJ1-5; tentative D call: TRBD1 (6 bases). Trimming took off 2 bases at V and 1 base at J, with 12 bases between the two ends. CDR1 and CDR2 (germline): KGHSH, LQKENI. The CDR3 has 16 amino acids. The CDR3 nucleotides read TGTGCCAGCTCACCAGGGCAGGGGTCGAGCAATCAGCCCCAGCATTTT. This gives the protein CASSPGQGSSNQPQHF.

CDR3 DNA sequence: TGTGCCAGCAGTCCACTAGCGGCCTCCTACAATGAGCAGTTCTTC. Protein product: CASSPLAASYNEQFF. The rearrangement links TRBV6-5 to TRBJ2-1; TRBD2 aligns across 8 bases. The CDR3 is 15 amino acids. V lost 5 bases, J lost 0 bases, and 3 bases stayed unmatched. Germline-derived CDR1 and CDR2 are MNHEY and SVGAGI.

This clone was seen only a few times. The CDR3 DNA reads TGTGCCAGCAGCACGGACAGGGGGGGTGGTCAGCCCCAGCATTTT. Protein product: CASSTDRGGGQPQHF. The chain combines TRBV6-1 with TRBJ1-5; 10 positions agree with TRBD1. CDR1 and CDR2 from the germline V gene are MNHNS and SASEGT. The CDR3 sequence is 15 residues long. V lost 6 bases, J lost 6 bases, and 8 bases stayed unmatched.

This clone showed up just once. The genes are TRBV7-8 and TRBJ1-2; perhaps TRBD1 as D (6 bases). From germline, CDR1 is SGHVS and CDR2 FQNEAQ. V was clipped by 1 base and J by 5 bases, with 23 bases between them. The CDR3 runs to 18 residues. CDR3 nucleotides: TGTGCCAGCAGCTTAGAAGCCACAGGACAGATCCTGTATTATGGCTACACCTTC. It is translated as CASSLEATGQILYYGYTF.

This sequence joins TRBV30 and TRBJ1-3, with no clear D. The CDR3 totals 14 residues. Trimming removed 2 bases from V and 0 bases from J, with 8 bases in between. Germline V gives CDR1 GTSNPN, CDR2 SVGIG (reference sequence). The CDR3 region is CAWSFPSSGNTIYF. Written as DNA, the CDR3 is TGTGCCTGGAGTTTCCCCAGCTCTGGAAACACCATATATTTT.

The genes are TRBV5-5 and TRBJ1-5; 7 bases align to TRBD1. The CDR3 consists of 15 residues. The germline V gene encodes CDR1 SGHKS and CDR2 YYEKEE (reference sequence). The V and J ends lost 4 bases and 3 bases, in that order; junction bases with no gene match: 7. The DNA for the CDR3 is TGTGCCAGCAGCGACCAGGGGGAAACCAATCAGCCCCAGCATTTT. The encoded protein is CASSDQGETNQPQHF. The full variable domain, completed using reference TRBV5-5 and TRBJ1-5, is DAGVTQSPTHLIKTRGQQVTLRCSPISGHKSVSWYQQVLGQGPQFIFQYYEKEERGRGNFPDRFSARQFPNYSSELNVNALLLGDSALYLCASSDQGETNQPQHFGDGTRLSIL.

V and J are TRBV29-1 and TRBJ1-1, with D possibly matching TRBD1 (6 bases). CDR1 SQVTM and CDR2 ANQGSEA come from the germline V gene. The V end was cut by 6 bases, the J end by 1 base, with 9 bases between. CDR3 length equals 12 residues. CDR3 sequence: CSVNRENTEAFF. The CDR3 bases are TGCAGCGTCAACAGGGAGAACACTGAAGCTTTCTTT.

The V call is TRBV5-4, the J call TRBJ2-7; D might be TRBD2 (5 bases). This CDR3 has 15 residues. V was shortened by 4 bases and J by 3 bases, with 17 bases between the two germline ends. CDR1 is SGHNT, CDR2 YYREEE, per germline (reference sequence). DNA of the CDR3: TGTGCCAGCAGCGCCGGCGGGCCTGGCTACTACGAGCAGTACTTC. Translating it yields CASSAGGPGYYEQYF.

The rearrangement uses TRBV2 and TRBJ2-3, with TRBD2 identical over 11 bases. V lost 5 bases and J lost 2; bases outside the gene matches: 6. Germline V gene data show CDR1 as SNHLY and CDR2 as FYNNEI. The CDR3 length is 16 residues. CDR3 region: CASSFTSGSVTDTQYF. The CDR3 DNA follows: TGTGCCAGCAGTTTTACTAGCGGGAGCGTCACAGATACGCAGTATTTT.

The chain carries TRBV7-2 and TRBJ2-5, with TRBD2 matching 7 bases. Unmatched junction bases numbered 2, after V lost 2 bases and J lost 5 bases. Germline loops: CDR1 SGHTA, CDR2 FQGNSA. This CDR3 region has 13 residues. Here the CDR3 DNA reads TGTGCCAGCAGCTTACACGGGAGGGAGACCCAGTACTTC. Amino acids: CASSLHGRETQYF.

The chain recombines TRBV5-1 with TRBJ2-7; 7 nucleotides match TRBD1. This CDR3 has 14 residues. The germline gives CDR1 SGHRS, CDR2 YFSETQ. The trim removed 3 bases at V and 0 bases at J, leaving 3 bases unmatched. This CDR3 reads CASSSGQYSYEQYF. For the CDR3, the DNA is TGCGCCAGCAGCTCGGGACAGTACTCCTACGAGCAGTACTTC.

A single count supports this clone. The chain combines TRBV6-5 with TRBJ2-1, with TRBD1 matching over 10 bases. The CDR3 length is 14 residues. V gave up 5 bases and J gave up 6 bases; unmatched junction bases: 4. CDR1 MNHEY and CDR2 SVGAGI come from the germline V gene. CDR3 DNA sequence: TGTGCCAGCAGTACGGACAGGGGGGCCAATGAGCAGTTCTTC. The encoded protein is CASSTDRGANEQFF.